These 30 T cell receptor beta chains originate from one sample sequenced in a study of blood T cell repertoires in COVID-19. Sequenced by immunoSEQ multiplex PCR; TCRdb stores in-frame clones only, minus some. The sample lists approximately 250,000 clones, around four fifths occurring once. Sequenced material: peripheral blood. The source of these receptors is a man aged 60-69 years who had recovered from COVID-19.

The CDR3 loop reads CAISDTVLSYNEQFF. In nucleotides, the CDR3 is TGTGCCATCAGTGATACAGTACTCTCCTACAATGAGCAGTTCTTC. This chain uses TRBV10-3 with TRBJ2-1, with unresolved D. The ends were cut back, 3 bases at V and 0 bases at J, with 9 bases in the middle. The germline V gene encodes CDR1 ENHRY and CDR2 SYGVKD. The CDR3 consists of 15 residues.

The chain carries TRBV27 and TRBJ2-3; perhaps TRBD1 as D (6 bases). This CDR3 contains 15 residues. CDR1 MNHEY and CDR2 SMNVEV come from the germline V gene (reference sequence). Deletions cut 3 bases from V and 2 bases from J, with 12 bases between. The CDR3 spells CASSFLGALTDTQYF. CDR3 DNA sequence: TGTGCCAGCAGTTTTCTGGGGGCCCTCACAGATACGCAGTATTTT.

V gene TRBV19 combines with J gene TRBJ2-5; tentatively, D is TRBD2 (8 bases). CDR1 and CDR2 (germline): LNHDA, SQIVND (reference sequence). The CDR3 totals 14 residues. Trimming stripped 11 bases from V and 4 bases from J, with 20 bases between. The CDR3 region is CASGRGRAGETQYF. The DNA of the CDR3 is TGTGCCTCCGGGAGGGGGCGGGCTGGAGAGACCCAGTACTTC.

The chain joins TRBV27 to TRBJ2-7, with D possibly TRBD1 on 5 matching bases. Per the germline V gene, CDR1 is MNHEY and CDR2 is SMNVEV (reference sequence). The V and J ends lost 5 bases and 7 bases respectively, with 15 bases between them. The CDR3 totals 13 residues. CDR3 DNA sequence: TGTGCCAGCAGTCCCCCAGGGATAAAGGAGCAGTACTTC. It encodes CASSPPGIKEQYF.

The chain is built from TRBV10-3 and TRBJ2-7; TRBD1 matches at 10 bases. Germline V lookup: CDR1 ENHRY, CDR2 SYGVKD. Losses at the gene ends were 2 bases for V and 3 bases for J; bases not matched to a gene: 7. This CDR3 has 16 amino acids. CDR3 loop: CAISEGQGGLGYEQYF. The CDR3 DNA reads as TGTGCCATCAGTGAGGGACAGGGGGGTCTTGGCTACGAGCAGTACTTC.

The table lists this clone with a few counts. This chain links TRBV28 with TRBJ2-5, with D perhaps matching TRBD2 (6 bases). V shed 5 bases and J shed 4 bases, with 8 bases lying between them. This CDR3 has 12 residues. From germline, CDR1 is MDHEN and CDR2 SYDVKM. CDR3 sequence reads: CASSGGIETQYF. The CDR3 DNA reads as TGTGCCAGCAGTGGCGGGATAGAGACCCAGTACTTC. Filled out from reference TRBV28 and TRBJ2-5, the complete variable domain reads DVKVTQSSRYLVKRTGEKVFLECVQDMDHENMFWYRQDPGLGLRLIYFSYDVKMKEKGDIPEGYSVSREKKERFSLILESASTNQTSMYLCASSGGIETQYFGPGTRLLVL.

The chain employs TRBV20-1 and TRBJ2-7; TRBD1 might be the D (6 bases). Germline loops: CDR1 DFQATT, CDR2 SNEGSKA (reference sequence). This CDR3 spans 11 amino acids. The V gene lost 5 bases and the J gene lost 5 bases, with 10 bases spanning the gap. In nucleotides, the CDR3 is TGCAGTGCTGACAGGTCCGACGAGCAGTACTTC. As protein: CSADRSDEQYF.

The chain is built from TRBV10-3 and TRBJ2-1, with TRBD1 identical over 10 bases. Per germline, CDR1 ENHRY and CDR2 SYGVKD. After removal of 3 bases from V and 6 bases from J, the junction contained 5 bases not matched to a gene. The CDR3 has 15 amino acids. CDR3 residues: CAISEPGTGVNEQFF. The CDR3 nucleotides read TGTGCCATCAGTGAACCCGGGACAGGGGTCAATGAGCAGTTCTTC.

The V gene is TRBV5-1, the J gene TRBJ2-7, with 11 positions matching TRBD1. The junction had 4 bases not matched to a gene; V was cut back by 3 bases and J by 2 bases. The CDR3 has 15 amino acids. The V gene's germline CDR1 is SGHRS and CDR2 YFSETQ. CDR3: CASSWRTGGTYEQYF. The CDR3 DNA follows: TGCGCCAGCAGCTGGAGGACAGGGGGCACCTACGAGCAGTACTTC.

This CDR3 reads CASSPGGLAGPQFF. CDR3 nucleotides: TGTGCCAGCAGCCCCGGGGGACTAGCGGGGCCTCAGTTCTTC. This chain joins TRBV11-2 and TRBJ2-1; 13 bases fit TRBD2. The CDR3 extends over 14 amino acids. V lost 5 bases, J lost 13 bases, and 8 bases stayed unmatched. Germline CDR1 is SGHAT and CDR2 is FQNNGV.

This rearrangement joins TRBV5-4 to TRBJ2-7, with D possibly TRBD2 on 7 matching bases. The V and J ends lost 4 bases and 4 bases respectively, with 15 bases between them. CDR3 length: 14 amino acids. Germline-derived CDR1 and CDR2 are SGHNT and YYREEE (reference sequence). The CDR3 coding sequence is TGTGCCAGCAGCCCCTGGGGGAGGGGGTACGAGCAGTACTTC. Protein sequence: CASSPWGRGYEQYF.

The count of this clone is one. This chain uses TRBV3-1 (or the pseudogene TRBV3-2) with TRBJ2-7, with D possibly being TRBD1 (5 bases). Germline V gene data show CDR1 as LGHDT and CDR2 as YNNKEL (reference sequence). The CDR3 runs to 13 residues. Trimming took off 1 base at V and 4 bases at J, with 8 bases between the two ends. The CDR3: CASSQARAYEQYF. Here the CDR3 DNA reads TGTGCCAGCAGCCAAGCCAGGGCGTACGAGCAGTACTTC.

With respect to this clone: The same CDR3 is also encoded by other DNA sequences in this sample. V is TRBV29-1 and J is TRBJ2-7, with D possibly matching TRBD1 (5 bases). This CDR3 spans 12 amino acids. V was pared by 5 bases and J by 0 bases, with 8 bases between. The germline gives CDR1 SQVTM, CDR2 ANQGSEA. Here the CDR3 DNA reads TGCAGCGTTAGGACAAGCTCCTACGAGCAGTACTTC. Encoded protein: CSVRTSSYEQYF.

This clone was picked up a small number of times. The chain joins TRBV10-3 to TRBJ1-5; D unresolved. The CDR3 sequence is 13 residues long. The germline V and J ends were trimmed by 5 bases and 7 bases, with 12 bases remaining between them. Germline V gene data show CDR1 as ENHRY and CDR2 as SYGVKD. The DNA of the CDR3 is TGTGCCATCAGTACCTCCGGGAACCAGCCCCAGCATTTT. Amino acids: CAISTSGNQPQHF.

The J gene is TRBJ1-1, the V gene TRBV5-5; D unclear. The length of the CDR3 is 14 residues. The ends were cut back, 4 bases at V and 4 bases at J, with 14 bases in the middle. Germline values: CDR1 SGHKS, CDR2 YYEKEE (reference sequence). The CDR3 sequence is CASSPINLATEAFF. CDR3 nucleotides: TGTGCCAGCAGCCCTATAAACCTCGCCACTGAAGCTTTCTTT.

In DNA, the CDR3 is TGTGCCAGTAAGGTAAATCGGGGACAGGGCGACACTGAAGCTTTCTTT. This translates into CASKVNRGQGDTEAFF. The gene calls are TRBV19 and TRBJ1-1; 9 bases align to TRBD1. CDR1 is LNHDA and CDR2 is SQIVND in the germline V gene (reference sequence). J lost 3 bases, V lost 7 bases, and 12 bases had no gene match. The length of the CDR3 is 16 residues.

This chain joins TRBV2 and TRBJ1-2; 8 nucleotides agree with TRBD1. Unmatched junction bases numbered 8, after V lost 4 bases and J lost 4 bases. This CDR3 is built from 15 residues. Germline CDR1 SNHLY, CDR2 FYNNEI. CDR3 nucleotide sequence: TGTGCCAGCAGTGGAGACAGGGGTTTGGGCTATGGCTACACCTTC. Its translation is CASSGDRGLGYGYTF.

The V and J genes are TRBV19 and TRBJ2-1, with a weak D call TRBD1 (5 bases). This CDR3 comprises 15 residues. CDR1 and CDR2 (germline): LNHDA, SQIVND (reference sequence). The ends were cut back, 5 bases at V and 2 bases at J, with 13 bases in the middle. The CDR3 coding sequence is TGTGCCAGTAGTCCCCAGGGTGAGGCCTACAATGAGCAGTTCTTC. Its protein product is CASSPQGEAYNEQFF.

V gene TRBV7-9 combines with J gene TRBJ1-1, with D possibly TRBD1 on 5 matching bases. The germline V gene has CDR1 SEHNR and CDR2 FQNEAQ (reference sequence). V dropped 4 bases and J dropped 5 bases, with 20 bases sitting between them. The CDR3 extends over 16 amino acids. CDR3 loop: CASSSRTGTRKTEAFF. In DNA form, the CDR3 reads TGTGCCAGCAGCTCGCGAACCGGGACTCGAAAAACTGAAGCTTTCTTT. Full variable domain (rest looked up from reference TRBV7-9 and TRBJ1-1): DTGVSQNPRHKITKRGQNVTFRCDPISEHNRLYWYRQTLGQGPEFLTYFQNEAQLEKSRLLSDRFSAERPKGSFSTLEIQRTEQGDSAMYLCASSSRTGTRKTEAFFGQGTRLTVV.

The V and J genes are TRBV7-9 and TRBJ1-5; no clear D gene. Trimming took off 4 bases at V and 3 bases at J, with 7 bases between the two ends. CDR3 length: 13 amino acids. Germline V CDR1 and CDR2: SEHNR, FQNEAQ (reference sequence). This chain's CDR3 is CASSSTPNQPQHF. The DNA of the CDR3 is TGTGCCAGCAGCTCGACACCCAATCAGCCCCAGCATTTT.

The chain combines TRBV18 with TRBJ2-4, with a possible D match to TRBD1 (6 bases). CDR1 and CDR2 from the germline V gene are KGHSH and LQKENI. V lost 6 bases to trimming and J lost 2 bases, with 17 bases between them. This CDR3 has 16 amino acids. The CDR3 DNA reads TGTGCCAGCTCCCCTTCGGCCCAGGGGCCCAAAAACATTCAGTACTTC. Its translation is CASSPSAQGPKNIQYF.

This clone was seen only once. The rearrangement joins TRBV11-2 to TRBJ2-1; 9 bases map to TRBD2. CDR3 length: 16 amino acids. Germline values: CDR1 SGHAT, CDR2 FQNNGV. The ends lost 4 bases at V and 3 bases at J; junction bases unmatched: 7. The CDR3 protein is CASSSSSGALYNEQFF. The DNA of the CDR3 is TGTGCCAGCAGCTCCTCTAGCGGGGCTCTCTACAATGAGCAGTTCTTC.

V and J are TRBV7-2 and TRBJ2-3; D perhaps matches TRBD1 (5 bases). Germline V gives CDR1 SGHTA, CDR2 FQGNSA. The V gene lost 2 bases and the J gene lost 2 bases, with 11 bases spanning the gap. The CDR3 is 15 amino acids. The CDR3 DNA follows: TGTGCCAGCAGCTTACAGGGCCTCATCACAGATACGCAGTATTTT. Protein sequence: CASSLQGLITDTQYF.

The table lists this clone with a few counts. This chain links TRBV19 with TRBJ1-6, with 9 nucleotides matching TRBD1. J was trimmed by 7 bases and V by 3 bases; bases with no gene match: 7. CDR1 LNHDA and CDR2 SQIVND come from the germline V gene (reference sequence). This CDR3 is 16 amino acids long. The CDR3 coding sequence is TGTGCCAGTAGTATTGGACAGGGGACGCGGAATTCACCCCTCCACTTT. The encoded protein is CASSIGQGTRNSPLHF.

The rearrangement uses TRBV5-4 and TRBJ1-1, with 7 bases lining up with TRBD1. CDR1 is SGHNT, CDR2 YYREEE, per germline (reference sequence). This CDR3 has 14 amino acids. Germline trimming cut 5 bases from V and 0 bases from J; bases unmatched to any gene: 4. The chain's CDR3 is CASRLGQLNTEAFF. CDR3 coding DNA: TGTGCCAGCAGACTGGGACAGTTGAACACTGAAGCTTTCTTT.

The chain has TRBV5-1 and TRBJ2-5, with D tentatively TRBD2 (6 bases). Trimming removed 4 bases from V and 1 base from J, with 14 bases in between. Germline assignment: CDR1 SGHRS and CDR2 YFSETQ. The CDR3 spans 15 residues. The CDR3: CASSPEVGGQETQYF. The CDR3 DNA sequence: TGCGCCAGCAGCCCAGAGGTGGGGGGCCAAGAGACCCAGTACTTC.

The table lists this clone with a few counts. The rearrangement joins TRBV19 to TRBJ1-5; D is possibly TRBD1 (6 bases). The length of the CDR3 is 15 residues. Deletions cut 8 bases from V and 2 bases from J, with 16 bases between. Germline loops: CDR1 LNHDA, CDR2 SQIVND (reference sequence). CDR3 nucleotides: TGTGCCAGTGCGACGGGGGGCAGGGGCAATCAGCCCCAGCATTTT. Protein: CASATGGRGNQPQHF.

Only one count was recorded for this clone. This chain links TRBV27 with TRBJ2-7; the match to TRBD2 covers 10 bases. The V and J ends lost 3 bases and 2 bases, in that order; junction bases with no gene match: 7. The CDR3 loop spans 16 amino acids. Germline CDR1 is MNHEY and CDR2 is SMNVEV (reference sequence). CDR3: CASSLGTSAWPYEQYF. CDR3 bases: TGTGCCAGCAGTTTGGGGACTAGCGCTTGGCCCTACGAGCAGTACTTC.

The chain couples TRBV6-5 to TRBJ1-2, with 7 bases that match TRBD1. This CDR3 contains 13 residues. Per the germline V gene, CDR1 is MNHEY and CDR2 is SVGAGI. V trimming: 8 bases; J trimming: 8 bases; junction bases outside the gene matches: 11. CDR3 amino acids: CASRGRGSGGYTF. The CDR3 coding sequence is TGTGCCAGCCGCGGCAGGGGGAGTGGAGGCTACACCTTC.

The chain employs TRBV5-3 and TRBJ2-3; 7 nucleotides align to TRBD2. TRBV5-3 is placed among ORFs of uncertain function. V lost 1 base to trimming and J lost 3 bases; unmatched junction nucleotides: 5. This CDR3 has 15 amino acids. For the CDR3, the DNA is TGTGCCAGAAGCTTGTGGGACTACCATACAGATACGCAGTATTTT. Amino acid sequence: CARSLWDYHTDTQYF.